Listed here is a single T cell receptor (beta chain). Its cognate antigen is unknown. This sample was taken from a study of vaccination effects on CD4 cells after COVID-19. Germline loops: CDR1 KGHSH, CDR2 LQKENI. This CDR3 spans 16 amino acids. The germline V and J ends were trimmed by 8 bases and 7 bases, with 24 bases remaining between them. Culturing for roughly 9 days preceded CD4+ T cell isolation. Each participant was given two doses of one vaccine (BNT162b2 or mRNA-1273). Using immunoSEQ multiplex PCR, the repertoire was profiled, and TCRdb retains in-frame clones only, with some absent. The sample includes approximately 47,000 clones, around 70% of them seen just once.

This TCR was sampled from a human donor who received a COVID-19 vaccine. The sequencing here drew on CD4+ T cells from PBMCs cultured without peptide, taken after COVID-19 vaccination. The chain carries TRBV18 and TRBJ2-1; either TRBD1 or TRBD2 may fit D (5 bases each). CDR3 bases: TGTGCCAGCCTATCCCCACTATGGGGGAGTCGGAATGAGCAGTTCTTC. It is translated as CASLSPLWGSRNEQFF.